The 31 T cell receptor beta chains below were found in one sample sequenced in a study of cytomegalovirus exposure and HLA in healthy donors. Primers: 60 Vbeta forward and 13 Jbeta reverse. Data came from immunoSEQ multiplex PCR; TCRdb stores just in-frame clones and leaves some out. Of roughly 230,000 clones listed, approximately 91% were seen once; the top ten hold roughly 1.5%. Sample: PBMCs. The receptors were sampled from a girl aged 2-10 years in good health and CMV-seronegative.

The chain employs TRBV7-2 and TRBJ2-1; D is unresolved. This CDR3 spans 14 amino acids. CDR1 is SGHTA, CDR2 FQGNSA, per germline. Trimming shortened V by 0 bases and J by 4 bases, and 7 bases separated the two germline ends. The CDR3 DNA is TGTGCCAGCAGCTTAGCGGAACAGTACAATGAGCAGTTCTTC. It specifies CASSLAEQYNEQFF.

The CDR3 sequence: CASSPTGTYGYTF. For the CDR3, the DNA is TGTGCCAGCTCACCGACAGGGACCTATGGCTACACCTTC. The chain joins TRBV18 to TRBJ1-2; 7 bases match TRBD1. CDR1 KGHSH and CDR2 LQKENI come from the germline V gene. J was trimmed by 4 bases and V by 3 bases; bases with no gene match: 2. The CDR3 length is 13 residues.

The chain has TRBV2 and TRBJ2-2; TRBD2 matches at 7 bases. The germline CDR1 and CDR2 sequences are SNHLY and FYNNEI. The CDR3 extends over 16 amino acids. The ends lost 3 bases at V and 3 bases at J; junction bases unmatched: 7. The CDR3 nucleotides read TGTGCCAGCAGTGAGGGTTTCGGACTAGACACCGGGGAGCTGTTTTTT. Translating it yields CASSEGFGLDTGELFF. Looking up the rest from reference TRBV2 and TRBJ2-2 gives the full variable domain: EPEVTQTPSHQVTQMGQEVILRCVPISNHLYFYWYRQILGQKVEFLVSFYNNEISEKSEIFDDQFSVERPDGSNFTLKIRSTKLEDSAMYFCASSEGFGLDTGELFFGEGSRLTVL.

This clone was observed a few times. V and J are TRBV5-1 and TRBJ1-6; D is ambiguous. With 1 base removed from V and 2 bases from J, the gap between germline ends came to 10 bases. The CDR3 consists of 16 residues. The germline CDR1 and CDR2 sequences are SGHRS and YFSETQ. The DNA of the CDR3 is TGCGCCAGCAGCTTGCGACACCGGACCTATAATTCACCCCTCCACTTT. This encodes CASSLRHRTYNSPLHF.

This clone was recorded once. V gene TRBV27 combines with J gene TRBJ1-1; D unresolved. The CDR3 loop spans 14 amino acids. In germline, CDR1 is MNHEY, CDR2 SMNVEV (reference sequence). V was trimmed by 7 bases and J by 3 bases, leaving 15 bases between them. CDR3 sequence (DNA): TGTGCCAGCAACTCCCTCGGGAGAGACACTGAAGCTTTCTTT. Protein: CASNSLGRDTEAFF.

This rearrangement joins TRBV19 to TRBJ2-1, with 9 bases fitting TRBD2. V was pared by 1 base and J by 10 bases, with 14 bases of the junction left unmatched. CDR1 and CDR2 from the germline V gene are LNHDA and SQIVND (reference sequence). The CDR3 contains 17 residues. CDR3 sequence reads: CASSIAITSGYHREQFF. In DNA form, the CDR3 reads TGTGCCAGTAGTATAGCCATTACTAGCGGGTACCATCGCGAGCAGTTCTTC. The entire variable domain, with the rest obtained from reference TRBV19 and TRBJ2-1, is as follows: DGGITQSPKYLFRKEGQNVTLSCEQNLNHDAMYWYRQDPGQGLRLIYYSQIVNDFQKGDIAEGYSVSREKKESFPLTVTSAQKNPTAFYLCASSIAITSGYHREQFFGPGTRLTVL.

V gene TRBV13 combines with J gene TRBJ1-1, with TRBD1 as a possible D gene (6 bases). V was cut by 1 base and J by 0 bases, with 9 bases left in between. Germline V CDR1 and CDR2: PRHDT, FYEKMQ (reference sequence). The CDR3 totals 15 residues. CDR3: CASSLEAGVNTEAFF. CDR3 DNA: TGTGCCAGCAGCTTAGAGGCAGGGGTGAACACTGAAGCTTTCTTT.

The chain joins TRBV11-3 to TRBJ2-7, with 12 bases matching TRBD1. The V segment lost 2 bases and the J segment 5 bases; nucleotides outside the gene matches: 4. The V gene's germline CDR1 is SGHNT and CDR2 YENEEA. The CDR3 runs 15 residues. CDR3: CASSLSGQGAHEQYF. The CDR3 nucleotides read TGTGCCAGCAGCTTATCGGGACAGGGGGCCCACGAGCAGTACTTC.

The chain links TRBV28 to TRBJ2-7; weak D call: TRBD1 (6 bases). CDR3 size: 18 residues. Germline lookup yields CDR1 MDHEN and CDR2 SYDVKM. V lost 3 bases to trimming and J lost 0 bases, with 21 bases between them. The CDR3 reads CASSLGDNFWESSYEQYF. CDR3 nucleotides: TGTGCCAGCAGTTTGGGGGACAATTTTTGGGAGAGCTCCTACGAGCAGTACTTC.

The chain is built from TRBV7-9 and TRBJ2-7, with 10 bases matching TRBD1. This CDR3 comprises 13 residues. Germline V gene data show CDR1 as SEHNR and CDR2 as FQNEAQ (reference sequence). V shed 4 bases, J shed 3 bases, and the junction held 0 bases outside the gene matches. The CDR3 DNA is TGTGCCAGCAGCTGGACAGGGGGCTACGAGCAGTACTTC. Translation: CASSWTGGYEQYF.

The chain couples TRBV21-1 to TRBJ2-6; the table assigns TRBD1, which was not confirmed against the DNA. TRBV21-1 counts as a pseudogene. This CDR3 has 19 residues. In DNA, the CDR3 is TGTGCCAGCAGCAAAGAGGGACAGGGGAGGGACTCTGGGGCCAACGTCCTGACTTTC. This encodes CASSKEGQGRDSGANVLTF.

This clone was found once. The chain carries TRBV7-2 and TRBJ2-2, with D maybe TRBD1 (5 bases). The germline V gene encodes CDR1 SGHTA and CDR2 FQGNSA. The V and J ends lost 1 base and 0 bases respectively, with 9 bases between them. The CDR3 length is 16 residues. CDR3 nucleotide sequence: TGTGCCAGCAGCTTAGAATGGGGCGCGAACACCGGGGAGCTGTTTTTT. This sequence encodes CASSLEWGANTGELFF.

The chain uses TRBV21-1 and TRBJ1-2; the table's D gene call, TRBD1, was not cross checked with the DNA. TRBV21-1 is a recognized pseudogene. The CDR3 is made up of 18 amino acids. The CDR3 DNA is TGTGCCAGCAGCAAATGTCGTCGGGGACAGAAGAACGTCTATGGCTACACCTTC. Its translation: CASSKCRRGQKNVYGYTF.

CDR3 loop: CASSGTTGGGTEAFF. CDR3 coding DNA: TGTGCCAGCAGCGGGACGACAGGGGGCGGCACTGAAGCTTTCTTT. The chain carries TRBV6-6 and TRBJ1-1; 10 nucleotides agree with TRBD1. CDR1 and CDR2 from the germline V gene are MNHNY and SVGAGI (reference sequence). This CDR3 spans 15 amino acids. V dropped 6 bases and J dropped 4; count of bases not matched to a gene: 8.

The rearrangement links TRBV2 to TRBJ1-1, with D perhaps matching TRBD1 (5 bases). Germline V gives CDR1 SNHLY, CDR2 FYNNEI. There are 14 residues in the CDR3. V was pared by 3 bases and J by 3 bases, with 11 bases between. Written as DNA, the CDR3 is TGTGCCAGCAGTGAGGTCAGGGTGGACACTGAAGCTTTCTTT. It yields the protein CASSEVRVDTEAFF. Full variable domain (remainder filled in from reference TRBV2 and TRBJ1-1): EPEVTQTPSHQVTQMGQEVILRCVPISNHLYFYWYRQILGQKVEFLVSFYNNEISEKSEIFDDQFSVERPDGSNFTLKIRSTKLEDSAMYFCASSEVRVDTEAFFGQGTRLTVV.

This clone came up once. J is TRBJ2-7 and V is TRBV7-9; 7 bases agree with TRBD2. The CDR3 extends over 17 amino acids. The V and J ends lost 5 bases and 2 bases, in that order; junction bases with no gene match: 15. The germline gives CDR1 SEHNR, CDR2 FQNEAQ (reference sequence). CDR3 sequence: CASSEKGTIGRAYEQYF. Written as DNA, the CDR3 is TGTGCCAGCAGCGAAAAAGGGACTATCGGAAGAGCCTACGAGCAGTACTTC.

The CDR3 DNA sequence: TGCGCCAGCAGTGATGGCGGATATGGCTACACCTTC. This translates into CASSDGGYGYTF. The rearrangement joins TRBV10-1 to TRBJ1-2, with D unresolved. The CDR3 runs to 12 residues. V lost 3 bases to trimming and J lost 5 bases, with 7 bases between them. The germline CDR1 and CDR2 sequences are WNHNN and SYGVQD (reference sequence).

In its sample, this clone was seen once. The rearrangement uses TRBV29-1 and TRBJ2-1, with D perhaps TRBD1 (5 bases). Trimming took 4 bases from V and 10 from J, leaving 14 bases between them. This CDR3 has 12 residues. Germline assignment: CDR1 SQVTM and CDR2 ANQGSEA. CDR3 bases: TGCAGCGTTGTAAAGGGCAAGGGGGAGCAGTTCTTC. It is translated as CSVVKGKGEQFF.

This clone appeared once. This chain uses TRBV7-2 with TRBJ2-1; 8 bases align to TRBD2. The V and J ends lost 3 bases and 0 bases, in that order; junction bases with no gene match: 7. Germline CDR1 reads SGHTA; CDR2 reads FQGNSA. The CDR3 runs to 17 residues. The chain's CDR3 is CASSLFTSGSSYNEQFF. Written as DNA, the CDR3 is TGTGCCAGCAGCTTGTTTACTAGCGGAAGCTCCTACAATGAGCAGTTCTTC.

The chain couples TRBV27 to TRBJ2-5; 7 bases are shared with TRBD2. This CDR3 has 18 residues. With 3 bases clipped from V and 1 base from J, the junction kept 14 bases outside the gene matches. Germline V lookup: CDR1 MNHEY, CDR2 SMNVEV (reference sequence). CDR3 amino acids: CASSFAGPGGAIQETQYF. The CDR3 coding sequence is TGTGCCAGCAGTTTCGCGGGACCGGGGGGAGCCATCCAAGAGACCCAGTACTTC.

The V and J genes are TRBV6-5 and TRBJ1-2; the D is unclear. The CDR3 spans 14 residues. Trimming shortened V by 4 bases and J by 0 bases, and 9 bases separated the two germline ends. The germline V gene encodes CDR1 MNHEY and CDR2 SVGAGI. In DNA form, the CDR3 reads TGTGCCAGCAGTTGGTCAGGCACTAACTATGGCTACACCTTC. It is translated as CASSWSGTNYGYTF.

The CDR3 spells CASSRQGGLDGYTF. The CDR3 DNA is TGTGCCAGCTCACGACAGGGGGGTCTGGATGGCTACACCTTC. This chain uses TRBV18 with TRBJ1-2, with 9 bases aligning to TRBD1. Germline V gene data show CDR1 as KGHSH and CDR2 as LQKENI. The CDR3 spans 14 residues. V lost 4 bases to trimming and J lost 6 bases; unmatched junction nucleotides: 6.

The gene calls are TRBV7-6 and TRBJ2-7, with D possibly matching TRBD1 (8 bases). The length of the CDR3 is 15 residues. V lost 1 base to trimming and J lost 10 bases, with 20 bases between them. CDR1 is SGHVS and CDR2 is FNYEAQ in the germline V gene. The CDR3 DNA follows: TGTGCCAGCAGCTTAGAGTGGGGGGGACAGGACAATCAGTACTTC. This codes for CASSLEWGGQDNQYF.

V and J are TRBV5-6 and TRBJ2-7, with TRBD1 as a possible D gene (6 bases). V shed 3 bases and J shed 6 bases, with 16 bases lying between them. Per the germline V gene, CDR1 is SGHDT and CDR2 is YYEEEE. The CDR3 totals 14 residues. The CDR3 nucleotides are TGTGCCAGCAGCTCTCTGACAGGCTTTGGCGAGCAGTACTTC. Encoded protein: CASSSLTGFGEQYF.

CDR3 nucleotide sequence: TGTGCCAGCAGCTTAACGGGTCGGGGGACCCAAGAGACCCAGTACTTC. It translates to CASSLTGRGTQETQYF. J is TRBJ2-5 and V is TRBV7-9, with D possibly TRBD2 on 6 matching bases. Germline V CDR1 and CDR2: SEHNR, FQNEAQ (reference sequence). V lost 2 bases, J lost 1 base, and 14 bases lay in between. The CDR3 runs to 16 residues. Using reference TRBV7-9 and TRBJ2-5 for the parts outside the CDR3, the full variable domain is DTGVSQNPRHKITKRGQNVTFRCDPISEHNRLYWYRQTLGQGPEFLTYFQNEAQLEKSRLLSDRFSAERPKGSFSTLEIQRTEQGDSAMYLCASSLTGRGTQETQYFGPGTRLLVL.

The chain has TRBV5-6 and TRBJ1-5; TRBD1 might be the D (5 bases). V was trimmed by 4 bases and J by 2 bases, leaving 22 bases between them. This CDR3 spans 18 amino acids. Germline V lookup: CDR1 SGHDT, CDR2 YYEEEE. CDR3 protein: CASSLDSLGIRGNQPQHF. CDR3 DNA: TGTGCCAGCAGCCTCGATAGTCTGGGGATCAGGGGCAATCAGCCCCAGCATTTT.

This clone was detected only once. This chain links TRBV5-1 with TRBJ2-2; 9 nucleotides agree with TRBD1. In germline, CDR1 is SGHRS, CDR2 YFSETQ. V shed 4 bases, J shed 5 bases, and the junction held 6 bases outside the gene matches. The CDR3 runs 15 residues. CDR3 DNA: TGCGCCAGCAGCGGTGGGACAGGGAGGACCGGGGAGCTGTTTTTT. Translating it yields CASSGGTGRTGELFF.

V usage is TRBV13 and J usage is TRBJ2-1, with 11 positions matching TRBD2. In germline, CDR1 is PRHDT, CDR2 FYEKMQ (reference sequence). This CDR3 is 15 amino acids long. Germline trimming cut 5 bases from V and 10 bases from J; bases unmatched to any gene: 10. DNA for the CDR3: TGTGCCAGCAGCCCCGCCGGGACTAGCGGTCCCGAGCAGTTCTTC. Translated: CASSPAGTSGPEQFF.

This clone was detected a few times. The gene calls are TRBV25-1 and TRBJ1-4; D may be TRBD1 (6 bases). The CDR3 runs 15 residues. The germline CDR1 and CDR2 sequences are MGHDK and SYGVNS. Deletions cut 4 bases from V and 4 bases from J, with 13 bases between. The CDR3 loop reads CASSARDIRNEKLFF. The DNA for the CDR3 is TGTGCCAGCAGTGCCCGGGACATACGTAATGAAAAACTGTTTTTT. The variable domain in full, completed from reference TRBV25-1 and TRBJ1-4, reads EADIYQTPRYLVIGTGKKITLECSQTMGHDKMYWYQQDPGMELHLIHYSYGVNSTEKGDLSSESTVSRIRTEHFPLTLESARPSHTSQYLCASSARDIRNEKLFFGSGTQLSVL.

The gene calls are TRBV7-6 and TRBJ1-2, with 9 bases identical to TRBD1. This CDR3 has 15 residues. With 10 bases clipped from V and 8 bases from J, the junction kept 17 bases outside the gene matches. Germline loops: CDR1 SGHVS, CDR2 FNYEAQ. The CDR3 region is CAILFPGQGPKGYTF. CDR3 in DNA: TGTGCCATCCTTTTCCCGGGACAGGGACCGAAGGGCTACACCTTC.

V gene TRBV5-6 combines with J gene TRBJ2-7, with 9 bases identical to TRBD1. Germline V gives CDR1 SGHDT, CDR2 YYEEEE. This CDR3 contains 17 residues. The junction had 8 bases not matched to a gene; V was cut back by 1 base and J by 0 bases. CDR3 DNA sequence: TGTGCCAGCAGCTTGTGGTGGGGGACAGGGACCTCCTACGAGCAGTACTTC. It specifies CASSLWWGTGTSYEQYF.